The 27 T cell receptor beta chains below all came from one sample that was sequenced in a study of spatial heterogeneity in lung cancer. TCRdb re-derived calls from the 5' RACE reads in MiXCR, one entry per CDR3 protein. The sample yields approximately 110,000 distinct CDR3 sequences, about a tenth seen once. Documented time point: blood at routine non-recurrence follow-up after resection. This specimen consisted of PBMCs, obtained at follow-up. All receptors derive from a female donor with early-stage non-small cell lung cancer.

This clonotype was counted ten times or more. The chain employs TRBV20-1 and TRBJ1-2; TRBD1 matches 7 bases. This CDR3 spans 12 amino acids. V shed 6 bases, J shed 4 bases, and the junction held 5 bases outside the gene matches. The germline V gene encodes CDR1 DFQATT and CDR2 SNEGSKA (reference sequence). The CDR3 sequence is CSAKDRVYGYTF. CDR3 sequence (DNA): TGCAGTGCGAAAGACAGGGTCTATGGCTACACCTTC.

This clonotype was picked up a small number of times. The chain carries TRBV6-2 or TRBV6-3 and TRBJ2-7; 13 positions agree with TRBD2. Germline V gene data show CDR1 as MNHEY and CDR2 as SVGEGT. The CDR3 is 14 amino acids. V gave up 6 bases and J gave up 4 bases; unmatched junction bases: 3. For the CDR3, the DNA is TGTGCCAGCAGACTAGCGGGAGGGCCTTACGAGCAGTACGTC. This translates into CASRLAGGPYEQYV.

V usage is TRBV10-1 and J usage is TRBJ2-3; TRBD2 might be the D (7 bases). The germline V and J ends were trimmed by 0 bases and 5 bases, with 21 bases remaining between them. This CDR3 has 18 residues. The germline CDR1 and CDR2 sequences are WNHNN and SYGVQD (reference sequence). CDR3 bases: TGCGCCAGCAGTGAGTCGGTAAGGCGGGAGACAGGAGAAGATACGCAGTATTTT. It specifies CASSESVRRETGEDTQYF.

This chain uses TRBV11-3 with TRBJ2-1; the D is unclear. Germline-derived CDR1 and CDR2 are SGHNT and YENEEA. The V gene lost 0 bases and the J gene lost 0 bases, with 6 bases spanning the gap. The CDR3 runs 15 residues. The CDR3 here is CASSLEGSSYNEQFF. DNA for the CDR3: TGTGCCAGCAGCTTAGAAGGAAGCTCCTACAATGAGCAGTTCTTC.

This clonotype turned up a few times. CDR3 sequence: CASSQFDRDSGNTIYF. The CDR3 bases are TGTGCCAGCAGCCAGTTTGACAGAGACTCTGGAAACACCATATATTTT. This chain connects TRBV4-2 to TRBJ1-3; D might be TRBD1 (5 bases). The CDR3 contains 16 residues. Between the trimmed V and J ends, which lost 3 bases and 0 bases, there was a span of 12 bases. CDR1 and CDR2 from the germline V gene are LGHNA and YNFKEQ.

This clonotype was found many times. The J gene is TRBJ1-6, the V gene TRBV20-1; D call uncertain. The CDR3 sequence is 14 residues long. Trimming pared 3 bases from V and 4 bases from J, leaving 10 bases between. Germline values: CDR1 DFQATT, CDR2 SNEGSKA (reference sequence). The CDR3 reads CSARTGRYNSPLHF. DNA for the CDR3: TGCAGTGCTAGGACTGGACGATATAATTCACCCCTCCACTTT.

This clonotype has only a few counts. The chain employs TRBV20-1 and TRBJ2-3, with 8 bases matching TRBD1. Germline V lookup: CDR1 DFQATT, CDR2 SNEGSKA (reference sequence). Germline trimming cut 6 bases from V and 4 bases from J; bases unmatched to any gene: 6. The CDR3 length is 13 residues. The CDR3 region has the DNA TGCAGTGCCAAGACAGGGGTGGCAGATACGCAGTATTTT. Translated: CSAKTGVADTQYF.

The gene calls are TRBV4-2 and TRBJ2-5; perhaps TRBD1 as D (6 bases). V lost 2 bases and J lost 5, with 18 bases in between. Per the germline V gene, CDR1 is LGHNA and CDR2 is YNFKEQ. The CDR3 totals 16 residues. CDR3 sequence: CASSQSGTNFGETQYF. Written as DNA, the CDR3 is TGTGCCAGCAGCCAATCCGGGACAAACTTCGGGGAGACCCAGTACTTC.

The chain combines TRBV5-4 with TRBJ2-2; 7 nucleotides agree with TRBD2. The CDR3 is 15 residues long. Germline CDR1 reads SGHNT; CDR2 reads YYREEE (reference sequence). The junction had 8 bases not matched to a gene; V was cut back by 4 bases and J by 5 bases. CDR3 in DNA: TGTGCCAGCAGCAACCGGGACTACACAACCGGGGAGCTGTTTTTT. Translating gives CASSNRDYTTGELFF.

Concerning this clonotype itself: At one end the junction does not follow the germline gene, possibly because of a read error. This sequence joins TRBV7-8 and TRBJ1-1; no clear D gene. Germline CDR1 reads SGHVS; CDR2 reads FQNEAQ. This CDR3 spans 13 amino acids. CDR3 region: CASSPLRNTVAFF. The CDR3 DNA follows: TGTGCCAGCAGCCCCTTAAGGAACACTGTAGCTTTCTTT.

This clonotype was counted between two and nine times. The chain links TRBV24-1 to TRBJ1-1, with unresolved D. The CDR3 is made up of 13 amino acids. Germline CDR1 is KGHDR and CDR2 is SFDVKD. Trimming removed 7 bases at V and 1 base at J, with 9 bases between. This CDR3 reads CATRLARNTEAFF. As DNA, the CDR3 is TGTGCCACCAGACTCGCGAGGAACACTGAAGCTTTCTTT.

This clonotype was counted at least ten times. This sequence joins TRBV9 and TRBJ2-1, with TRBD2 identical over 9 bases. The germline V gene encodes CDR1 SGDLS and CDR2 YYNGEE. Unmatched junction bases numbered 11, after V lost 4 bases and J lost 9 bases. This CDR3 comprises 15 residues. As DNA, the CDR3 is TGTGCCAGCAGCCCCGGGACTAGCCCTCTTGGTGAGCAGTTCTTC. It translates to CASSPGTSPLGEQFF.

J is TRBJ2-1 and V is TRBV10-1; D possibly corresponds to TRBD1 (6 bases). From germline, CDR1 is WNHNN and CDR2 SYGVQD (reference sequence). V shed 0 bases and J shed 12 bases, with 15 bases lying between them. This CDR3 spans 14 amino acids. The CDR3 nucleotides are TGCGCCAGCAGTGAGTCGCACAGGGCAGGGGTGCAGTTCTTC. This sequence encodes CASSESHRAGVQFF.

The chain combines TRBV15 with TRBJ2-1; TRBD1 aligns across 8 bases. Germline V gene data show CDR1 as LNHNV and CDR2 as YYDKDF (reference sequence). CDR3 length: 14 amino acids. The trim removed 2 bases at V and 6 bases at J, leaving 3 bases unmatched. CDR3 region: CATSRQDRANEQFF. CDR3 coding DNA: TGTGCCACCAGCAGACAGGACAGGGCCAATGAGCAGTTCTTC. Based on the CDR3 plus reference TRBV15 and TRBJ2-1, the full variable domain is DAMVIQNPRYQVTQFGKPVTLSCSQTLNHNVMYWYQQKSSQAPKLLFHYYDKDFNNEADTPDNFQSRRPNTSFCFLDIRSPGLGDTAMYLCATSRQDRANEQFFGPGTRLTVL.

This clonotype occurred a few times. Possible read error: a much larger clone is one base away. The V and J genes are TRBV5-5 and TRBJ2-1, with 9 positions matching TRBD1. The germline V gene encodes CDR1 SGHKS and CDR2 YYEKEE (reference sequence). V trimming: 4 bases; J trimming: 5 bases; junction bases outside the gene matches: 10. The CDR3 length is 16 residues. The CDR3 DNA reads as TGTGCCAGCAGCATGGGCCGGGACAGGGTTGACAATGAGCAGTTCTTC. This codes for CASSMGRDRVDNEQFF.

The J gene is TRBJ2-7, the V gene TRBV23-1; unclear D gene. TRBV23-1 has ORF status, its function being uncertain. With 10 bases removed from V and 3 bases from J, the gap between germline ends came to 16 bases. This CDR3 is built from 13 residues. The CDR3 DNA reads TGCGCCACTGATCTGTTTCCGTTCTACGAGCAGTACGTC. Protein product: CATDLFPFYEQYV.

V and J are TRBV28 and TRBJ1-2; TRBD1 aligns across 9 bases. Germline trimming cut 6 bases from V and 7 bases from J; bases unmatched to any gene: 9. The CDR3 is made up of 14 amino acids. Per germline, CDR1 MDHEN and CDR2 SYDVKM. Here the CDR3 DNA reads TGTGCCAGCAGGAGGTCGGGACAGGGAGTTGGCTACACCTTC. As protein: CASRRSGQGVGYTF.

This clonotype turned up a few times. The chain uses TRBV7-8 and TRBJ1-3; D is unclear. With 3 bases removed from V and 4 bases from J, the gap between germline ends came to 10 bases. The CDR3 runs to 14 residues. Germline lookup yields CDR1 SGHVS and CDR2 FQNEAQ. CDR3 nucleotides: TGTGCCAGCAGCTTTGGAAGATACGGAAACACCATATATTTT. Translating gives CASSFGRYGNTIYF.

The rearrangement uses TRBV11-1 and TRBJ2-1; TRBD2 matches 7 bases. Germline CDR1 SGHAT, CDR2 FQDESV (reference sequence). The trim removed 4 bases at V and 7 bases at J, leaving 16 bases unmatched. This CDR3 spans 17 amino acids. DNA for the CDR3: TGTGCCAGCAGCTCCCTCGGCCCGGGAGGAGGAAGTAATGAGCAGTTCTTC. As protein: CASSSLGPGGGSNEQFF.

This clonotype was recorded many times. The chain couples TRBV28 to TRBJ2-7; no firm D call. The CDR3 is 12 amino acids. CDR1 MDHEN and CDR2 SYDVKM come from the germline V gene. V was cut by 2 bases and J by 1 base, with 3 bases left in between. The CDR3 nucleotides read TGTGCCAGCAGTTTAGAGTCCTACGAGCAGTACTTC. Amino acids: CASSLESYEQYF.

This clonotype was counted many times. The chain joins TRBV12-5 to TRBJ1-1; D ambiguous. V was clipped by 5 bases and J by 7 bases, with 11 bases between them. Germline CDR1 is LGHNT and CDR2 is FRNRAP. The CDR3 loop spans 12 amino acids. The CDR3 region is CASGPGFGEAFF. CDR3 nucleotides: TGTGCTAGTGGTCCCGGGTTTGGTGAAGCTTTCTTT.

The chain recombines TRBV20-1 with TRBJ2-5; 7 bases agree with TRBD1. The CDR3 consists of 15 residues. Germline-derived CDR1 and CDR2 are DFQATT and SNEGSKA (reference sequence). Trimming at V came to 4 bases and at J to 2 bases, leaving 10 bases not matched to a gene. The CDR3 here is CSANAGTAKQETQYF. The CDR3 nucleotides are TGCAGTGCTAACGCCGGGACAGCAAAACAAGAGACCCAGTACTTC.

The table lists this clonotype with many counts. CDR3 sequence: CASGGGRRGPEQFF. CDR3 DNA: TGTGCCAGCGGGGGAGGGCGAAGAGGCCCTGAGCAGTTCTTC. This chain uses TRBV7-8 with TRBJ2-1; 7 bases are shared with TRBD2. The CDR3 has 14 residues. Losses at the gene ends were 8 bases for V and 9 bases for J; bases not matched to a gene: 13. Germline CDR1 SGHVS, CDR2 FQNEAQ.

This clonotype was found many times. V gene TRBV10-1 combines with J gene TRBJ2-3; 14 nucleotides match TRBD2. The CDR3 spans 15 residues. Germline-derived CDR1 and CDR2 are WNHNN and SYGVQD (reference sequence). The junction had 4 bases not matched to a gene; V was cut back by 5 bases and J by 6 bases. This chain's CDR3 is CASSSGLAGADTQYF. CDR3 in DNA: TGCGCCAGCAGTTCGGGACTAGCGGGAGCCGATACGCAGTATTTT.

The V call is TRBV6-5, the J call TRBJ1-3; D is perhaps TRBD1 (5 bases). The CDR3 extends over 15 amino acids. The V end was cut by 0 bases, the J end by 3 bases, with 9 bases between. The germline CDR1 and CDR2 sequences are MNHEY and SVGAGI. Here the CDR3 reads CASSYSGAGGNTIYF. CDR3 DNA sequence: TGTGCCAGCAGTTACTCAGGGGCAGGTGGAAACACCATATATTTT.

The CDR3 reads CASSEGIAGGEQYF. In nucleotides, the CDR3 is TGCGCCAGCAGTGAGGGGATAGCGGGAGGTGAGCAGTACTTC. This chain connects TRBV10-1 to TRBJ2-7; 10 nucleotides line up with TRBD2. The CDR3 runs 14 residues. Germline assignment: CDR1 WNHNN and CDR2 SYGVQD (reference sequence). Germline trimming cut 2 bases from V and 7 bases from J; bases unmatched to any gene: 5.

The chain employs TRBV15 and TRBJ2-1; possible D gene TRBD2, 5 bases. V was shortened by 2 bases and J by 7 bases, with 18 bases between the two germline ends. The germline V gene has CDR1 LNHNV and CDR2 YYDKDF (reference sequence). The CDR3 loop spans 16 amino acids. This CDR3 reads CATSRPGIGNRNEQFF. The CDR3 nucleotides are TGTGCCACCAGCAGACCCGGGATAGGGAATAGGAATGAGCAGTTCTTC.